The source of this T cell receptor beta chain is a study of beta chain features in type 1 diabetes. The overall study: No age, gender or cell yield differences were seen between patients and healthy donors.

This clone was counted between two and nine times. Its antigen is unknown. The CDR3 runs to 14 residues. Germline V gives CDR1 SGHNT, CDR2 YYREEE (reference sequence). V dropped 0 bases and J dropped 8 bases, with 14 bases sitting between them. Broader study findings: When Type 1 diabetes patients were examined, their TCRB CDR3s proved moderately but significantly shorter in all four CD4+ subsets. The VDJ junctions of type 1 diabetes patients carried fewer insertions and more deletions. The question left open here concerned HLA type influencing TCRB rearrangement.

Of the isolated RNA, all was reverse transcribed, and so the sequenced material was expressed TCRB transcripts. Some clones are missing from TCRdb's copy, which holds only in-frame ones; the method was immunoSEQ multiplex PCR. The table includes 600,000 to 700,000 clones, around 12% detected once. This chain uses TRBV5-4 with TRBJ1-2; weak D call: TRBD1 (5 bases). Sequenced: naive CD4+ T cells from blood. The origin of this receptor is a man younger than 45 with type 1 diabetes. CDR3 bases: TGTGCCAGCAGCTTGGGGGGCGCCGTGAAGGGCTACACCTTC. It specifies CASSLGGAVKGYTF.